Detailed here is one T cell receptor beta chain. The sample is drawn from a study of T-cell reconstitution after alpha-beta-depleted transplantation in children. It was with unique molecular identifiers that the TCRbeta library was prepared. TCRdb recomputed calls from the PCR reads with MiXCR, one row per CDR3 protein. The sample has just under 550,000 distinct CDR3 sequences; 15% to 20% are singletons. Looked up from germline, CDR1 is SGHTA and CDR2 is FQGTGA. The V segment lost 4 bases and the J segment 14 bases; nucleotides outside the gene matches: 9. The CDR3 totals 13 residues. This sequence originates from a human donor who donated a stem cell graft to a child with acute lymphoblastic leukemia. Sequencing used PBMCs from the stem cell graft donor, obtained from the stem cell graft. The rearrangement uses TRBV7-3 and TRBJ2-1; 9 positions match TRBD2. The CDR3 coding sequence is TGTGCCAGCAGCTCCCAGGCTAGCGGGAATGAGTTCTTC. It codes for CASSSQASGNEFF.